This TCR beta chain was sequenced in a study of immune characteristics of hereditary and idiopathic chronic pancreatitis. Overall study findings and caveats: Both chronic pancreatitis groups had higher TCRbeta diversity and lower clonality than controls. Vbeta-Jbeta usage, including TRBV10, TRBV19, TRBV23 and TRBV5, differed by pancreatitis type.

Trimming took off 4 bases at V and 1 base at J, with 17 bases between the two ends. The length of the CDR3 is 17 residues. Germline CDR1 SEHNR, CDR2 FQNEAQ (reference sequence). Clones were read by immunoSEQ multiplex PCR, and TCRdb kept only the in-frame ones, dropping some. This table holds around 2,000 clones, around four fifths found once. For this clone: Its target is not known.

The pancreas tissue came from patients undergoing total pancreatectomy with islet autotransplantation. The sequence was collected from a human donor with chronic pancreatitis. Sequencing used pancreas tissue with idiopathic chronic pancreatitis. The chain links TRBV7-9 to TRBJ2-1; D not resolved. Here the CDR3 DNA reads TGTGCCAGCAGCTCGACCTCGGGCGTGGCGTCCTACAATGAGCAGTTCTTC. Translated: CASSSTSGVASYNEQFF.